This T cell receptor (beta chain) was sequenced during a study of T cells in Graves' hyperthyroidism and ophthalmopathy. General study findings and limits: Most thyroid clonotypes expanded above 0.001 were also detected in blood.

This CDR3 has 15 amino acids. Germline V gives CDR1 KGHSH, CDR2 LQKENI. Deletions cut 1 base from V and 5 bases from J, with 11 bases between. Investigators excluded patients with uncontrolled infection, other autoimmune disease, pregnancy or lactation. Diagnostic decisions used clinical symptoms, serum thyroxine and TRAb, thyroid ultrasound and orbital computed tomography. 9 to 10 ml fresh peripheral blood yielded the PBMCs. As to this clonotype: What it binds is not known.

The investigators amplified TCR beta CDR3 regions from RNA transcripts. HTBI primers were the set used in a first-round RT-PCR of the TCR CDR3. One entry per CDR3 protein, called by TCRdb with MiXCR from the multiplex PCR reads. The profile shows some 490,000 distinct CDR3 sequences, about 22% of them singletons. The sequencing sample was made of blood. The TCR originated in a woman in her 70s with Graves' ophthalmopathy. The chain uses TRBV18 and TRBJ1-4, with D hard to call. The CDR3 loop reads CASSPRDGENEKLFF. CDR3 nucleotide sequence: TGTGCCAGCTCACCACGAGACGGTGAGAATGAAAAACTGTTTTTT. The full variable domain, rest sourced from reference TRBV18 and TRBJ1-4, is NAGVMQNPRHLVRRRGQEARLRCSPMKGHSHVYWYRQLPEEGLKFMVYLQKENIIDESGMPKERFSAEFPKEGPSILRIQQVVRGDSAAYFCASSPRDGENEKLFFGSGTQLSVL.